The clone carrying this T cell receptor beta chain has just a few counts. What it binds is unknown. The germline CDR1 and CDR2 sequences are SQVTM and ANQGSEA. V lost 3 bases, J lost 2 bases, and 10 bases lay in between. The CDR3 sequence is 13 residues long. The data stem from a study of early T cells in non-severe SARS-CoV-2 infection. Overall study: With bulk RNA from unsorted whole blood as input, sequencing yielded unpaired chains. Study results and caveats: Sequences matched to VDJdb favored anti-spike CD8 responses, while private and CD4 specificities were missed.

Individual cDNA molecules each received unique molecular identifiers attached to them. MiXCR was run by TCRdb on the 5' RACE reads, yielding one entry per CDR3 protein. The sample consists of fewer than 60,000 distinct CDR3 sequences, around 10% of them appearing once. This clonotype was obtained from an adult who was a healthcare worker with PCR-confirmed SARS-CoV-2 infection or an uninfected control (not recorded which). The chain has TRBV29-1 and TRBJ1-1; no reliable D call. Sequenced material: whole blood. CDR3 protein: CSVDWSANTEAFF. As DNA, the CDR3 is TGCAGCGTTGATTGGTCGGCAAACACTGAAGCTTTCTTT. The full variable domain, completed using reference TRBV29-1 and TRBJ1-1, is SAVISQKPSRDICQRGTSLTIQCQVDSQVTMMFWYRQQPGQSLTLIATANQGSEATYESGFVIDKFPISRPNLTFSTLTVSNMSPEDSSIYLCSVDWSANTEAFFGQGTRLTVV.